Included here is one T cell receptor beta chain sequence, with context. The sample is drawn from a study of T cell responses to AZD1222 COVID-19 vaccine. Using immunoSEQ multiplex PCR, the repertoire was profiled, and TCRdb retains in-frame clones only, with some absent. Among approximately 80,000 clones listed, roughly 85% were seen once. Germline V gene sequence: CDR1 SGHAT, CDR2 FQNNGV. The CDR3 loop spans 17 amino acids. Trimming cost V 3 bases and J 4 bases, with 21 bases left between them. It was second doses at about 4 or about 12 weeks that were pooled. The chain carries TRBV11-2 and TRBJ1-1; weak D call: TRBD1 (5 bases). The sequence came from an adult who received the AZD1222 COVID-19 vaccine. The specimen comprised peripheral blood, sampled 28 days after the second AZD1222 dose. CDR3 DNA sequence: TGTGCCAGCAGCTTCCGGGTCAGGGCGGGGATTGGCACTGAAGCTTTCTTT. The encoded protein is CASSFRVRAGIGTEAFF.